This section outlines one TCR beta chain sequence together with its context. The antigen remains unidentified. This entry is derived from a study of response to subunit inactivated influenza vaccine. The V and J ends lost 0 bases and 0 bases, in that order; junction bases with no gene match: 2. CDR3 length equals 15 residues. Germline CDR1 reads SGHRS; CDR2 reads YFSETQ. Findings and caveats of the study: Few additional T cells are recruited per seasonal influenza vaccination, authors suggested.

TCRdb used MiXCR to reprocess the RT-PCR reads, holding one entry per CDR3 protein. The sample lists hundreds of thousands of distinct CDR3 sequences, around 14% occurring once. The chain employs TRBV5-1 and TRBJ1-1; TRBD1 agrees at 7 bases. The sequence derives from a man aged 45-60 years who received an inactivated influenza vaccine. The specimen comprised PBMCs from blood, sampled less than 15 days before vaccination. The CDR3 protein is CASSLGGQVNTEAFF. In nucleotides, the CDR3 is TGCGCCAGCAGCTTGGGAGGACAGGTGAACACTGAAGCTTTCTTT.